This entry lists 20 T cell receptor beta chains sequenced from one sample in a study of T cell clonality in common variable immunodeficiency. Findings and caveats of the study: Common variable immunodeficiency TCR beta sequences reportedly had fewer deletions and N-nucleotide insertions.

These receptors are not linked to any known antigen. Libraries were prepared by immunoSEQ multiplex PCR; TCRdb keeps only in-frame clonotypes and omits some of them. The sample has some 19,000 clones, none seen only once. Sequenced material: peripheral blood mononuclear cells. Receptor source: a human donor with common variable immunodeficiency.

By share of the sample, this clone is medium-sized. The read is 3 residues too short to cover the CDR3 end, so that end is filled in from the germline J gene. This sequence joins TRBV23-1 and TRBJ2-5, with 7 bases identical to TRBD1. TRBV23-1 is treated as an ORF (open reading frame) with a function not yet certain. This CDR3 has 16 residues. V trimming: 5 bases; J trimming: 1 base; junction bases outside the gene matches: 10. The CDR3 sequence is CASSKFPAGGQETQYF. CDR3 bases read: TGCGCCAGCAGTAAGTTTCCGGCAGGGGGCCAAGAGACC.

This clone was detected many times. Read data end 3 residues before the CDR3 end; the end is taken from the germline J gene. The chain recombines TRBV5-5 with TRBJ1-2; no definite D call. CDR1 SGHKS and CDR2 YYEKEE come from the germline V gene (reference sequence). Trimming removed 5 bases from V and 0 bases from J, with 2 bases in between. The CDR3 has 11 residues. The DNA read from the CDR3 is TGTGCCAGCAGTACTAACTATGGC. The encoded protein is CASSTNYG. The whole CDR3 protein is CASSTNYGYTF.

This clone was seen many times. The read ends 3 residues early relative to the CDR3; the germline J gene fills the gap. V and J are TRBV29-1 and TRBJ2-1; D call uncertain. The germline V and J ends were trimmed by 2 bases and 7 bases, with 9 bases remaining between them. Germline CDR1 reads SQVTM; CDR2 reads ANQGSEA. The CDR3 is 12 residues long. Here the CDR3 reads CSVEKGNNEQFF. The CDR3 bases that were read are TGCAGCGTTGAAAAGGGTAATAATGAG.

In this sample, this clone turned up a few times. The CDR3 goes on 3 residues after the read ends, and that part is filled in from the germline J gene. The chain combines TRBV19 with TRBJ1-5; D perhaps matches TRBD1 (6 bases). The V gene's germline CDR1 is LNHDA and CDR2 SQIVND (reference sequence). V was clipped by 1 base and J by 4 bases, with 23 bases between them. The CDR3 extends over 19 amino acids. The sequenced part of the CDR3 DNA is TGTGCCAGTAGTATAGGAGGGGGTGGTCACGGACCTCATAATCAGCCC. It translates to CASSIGGGGHGPHNQP. The full CDR3 protein reads CASSIGGGGHGPHNQPQHF.

There are a few counts of this clone. The read finishes 3 residues shy of the CDR3 end, and the germline J gene is used to complete it. The chain links TRBV20-1 to TRBJ2-7, with D possibly being TRBD2 (6 bases). Deletions cut 4 bases from V and 0 bases from J, with 10 bases between. This CDR3 has 13 residues. The germline V gene encodes CDR1 DFQATT and CDR2 SNEGSKA (reference sequence). The CDR3 here is CSANRGSSYEQYF. CDR3 bases read: TGCAGTGCTAACCGGGGGAGCTCCTACGAG.

On this clone: The CDR3 end is not reached by the read, which stops 3 residues before it; the germline J gene fills it in. The chain employs TRBV7-1 and TRBJ2-1; 8 bases align to TRBD2. TRBV7-1 belongs to the ORF category, with a function that is uncertain. Trimming at V came to 2 bases and at J to 1 base, leaving 16 bases not matched to a gene. The CDR3 runs 20 residues. The chain's CDR3 is CASSSQTHPRREESYNEQFF. CDR3 bases read: TGTGCCAGCAGCTCACAAACCCACCCTAGGCGGGAGGAGTCCTACAATGAG.

This clone was observed a few times. The missing CDR3 end, 3 residues past where the read stops, is filled in from the germline J gene. The rearrangement links TRBV7-6 to TRBJ2-1; perhaps TRBD2 as D (5 bases). There are 15 residues in the CDR3. V shed 3 bases and J shed 4 bases, with 13 bases lying between them. CDR1 is SGHVS, CDR2 FNYEAQ, per germline. CDR3 sequence reads: CASSLSESGYNEQFF. The CDR3 DNA, read in part, is TGTGCCAGCAGCTTGTCCGAATCGGGGTACAATGAG.

This clone has more than one count but fewer than ten. The observed sequence ends 3 residues before the CDR3 terminus, with the missing tail filled in from the germline J gene. The V gene is TRBV2, the J gene TRBJ2-3, with TRBD1 identical over 9 bases. CDR1 SNHLY and CDR2 FYNNEI come from the germline V gene. The CDR3 has 15 residues. V gave up 8 bases and J gave up 4 bases; unmatched junction bases: 10. The DNA read from the CDR3 is TGTGCCAGCGCCCCCGGGACAGGGACTTCAGATACG. This gives the protein CASAPGTGTSDT. The CDR3, in full, reads CASAPGTGTSDTQYF.

Note on this clone: With the read ending 3 residues before the CDR3 end, the germline J gene is used to fill in that end. The chain uses TRBV19 and TRBJ1-3; TRBD1 is a possible D gene (5 bases). CDR3 length equals 12 residues. In germline, CDR1 is LNHDA, CDR2 SQIVND (reference sequence). The V and J ends lost 9 bases and 8 bases respectively, with 14 bases between them. CDR3 DNA, as far as it was read: TGTGCCAGCAGGGATTATGGCGACACC. This codes for CASRDYGDT. The full CDR3 sequence reads CASRDYGDTIYF. Variable domain in full (rest from reference TRBV19 and TRBJ1-3): DGGITQSPKYLFRKEGQNVTLSCEQNLNHDAMYWYRQDPGQGLRLIYYSQIVNDFQKGDIAEGYSVSREKKESFPLTVTSAQKNPTAFYLCASRDYGDTIYFGEGSWLTVV.

This clone has ten or more counts. Read data end 3 residues before the CDR3 end; the end is taken from the germline J gene. The chain combines TRBV19 with TRBJ1-1; a weak D match, TRBD1 (5 bases). CDR1 LNHDA and CDR2 SQIVND come from the germline V gene (reference sequence). This CDR3 has 14 residues. V lost 3 bases, J lost 5 bases, and 13 bases lay in between. CDR3 DNA, as far as it was read: TGTGCCAGTAGTATGATGAGGGGTTGGACTGAA. Encoded protein: CASSMMRGWTE. The whole CDR3 protein is CASSMMRGWTEAFF.

The table lists this clone with a few counts. The read finishes 3 residues shy of the CDR3 end, and the germline J gene is used to complete it. The chain joins TRBV5-5 to TRBJ2-7; either TRBD1 or TRBD2 may supply D (6 bases each). The V end was cut by 0 bases, the J end by 4 bases, with 14 bases between. The CDR3 runs to 15 residues. Germline values: CDR1 SGHKS, CDR2 YYEKEE (reference sequence). The CDR3 sequence is CASSLAAGEAYEQYF. The sequenced CDR3 bases are TGTGCCAGCAGCTTGGCGGCAGGGGAGGCTTACGAG.

With regard to this clone: The sequenced fragment ends 3 residues before the CDR3 boundary, so the rest is inferred from the germline J gene. The V and J genes are TRBV2 and TRBJ1-4; TRBD1 matches at 7 bases. CDR3 length: 13 amino acids. The J segment lost 7 bases and the V segment lost 8 bases, leaving 7 bases of the junction unmatched. Germline V CDR1 and CDR2: SNHLY, FYNNEI. Partial CDR3 DNA: TGTGCCAGCGCCCGACAGGGAGGTGAAAAA. Its translation: CASARQGGEK. The entire CDR3 sequence reads CASARQGGEKLFF.

This clone appeared many times. The read ends 3 residues early relative to the CDR3; the germline J gene fills the gap. The rearrangement uses TRBV20-1 and TRBJ2-1; D unclear. The ends were cut back, 6 bases at V and 6 bases at J, with 18 bases in the middle. Looked up from germline, CDR1 is DFQATT and CDR2 is SNEGSKA (reference sequence). This CDR3 has 14 amino acids. The CDR3 protein is CSALSGETFNEQFF. The CDR3 bases that were read are TGCAGTGCCCTAAGTGGAGAGACTTTCAATGAG.

The table lists this clone with a few counts. Read sequence stops 3 residues before the CDR3 end, and the germline J gene provides the missing end. The rearrangement links TRBV7-3 to TRBJ2-7, with 8 positions matching TRBD2. This CDR3 comprises 15 residues. Germline V lookup: CDR1 SGHTA, CDR2 FQGTGA. V shed 0 bases and J 3 bases; nucleotides not matched to a gene: 4. CDR3 region: CASSLTGGGIYEQYF. The DNA read from the CDR3 is TGTGCCAGCAGCTTAACAGGCGGGGGGATCTACGAG.

In this sample, this clone turned up a few times. The read falls 3 residues short of the CDR3 end, and the missing part is taken from the germline J gene. The V call is TRBV19, the J call TRBJ2-1, with TRBD1 matching 8 bases. The CDR3 runs 16 residues. Germline loops: CDR1 LNHDA, CDR2 SQIVND (reference sequence). The junction had 12 bases not matched to a gene; V was cut back by 6 bases and J by 5 bases. The CDR3 sequence: CASRRTGNRNNNEQFF. The DNA read from the CDR3 is TGTGCCAGTAGGCGGACAGGGAATAGGAATAACAATGAG.

Note on this clone: The missing CDR3 end, 3 residues past where the read stops, is filled in from the germline J gene. V usage is TRBV7-2 and J usage is TRBJ1-5; 7 bases map to TRBD1. V was clipped by 6 bases and J by 2 bases; unmatched bases: 7. Germline V gene sequence: CDR1 SGHTA, CDR2 FQGNSA. The CDR3 totals 15 residues. The covered CDR3 bases are TGTGCCAGCAGGAGAGGGACAGCCCGCAATCAGCCC. This gives the protein CASRRGTARNQP. The CDR3 in its entirety is CASRRGTARNQPQHF. The whole variable domain, filled in from reference TRBV7-2 and TRBJ1-5, reads GAGVSQSPSNKVTEKGKDVELRCDPISGHTALYWYRQSLGQGLEFLIYFQGNSAPDKSGLPSDRFSAERTGGSVSTLTIQRTQQEDSAVYLCASRRGTARNQPQHFGDGTRLSIL.

The table lists this clone with a few counts. The CDR3 is cut off 3 residues early in the read; its end comes from the germline J gene. The chain is built from TRBV7-9 and TRBJ2-7; perhaps TRBD1 as D (6 bases). Germline V gene data show CDR1 as SEHNR and CDR2 as FQNEAQ (reference sequence). Trimming stripped 7 bases from V and 6 bases from J, with 16 bases between. This CDR3 is 13 amino acids long. CDR3 protein: CASTDRTDPEQYF. CDR3 DNA, as far as it was read: TGTGCCAGCACTGACAGGACAGATCCCGAG. Based on the CDR3 plus reference TRBV7-9 and TRBJ2-7, the full variable domain is DTGVSQNPRHKITKRGQNVTFRCDPISEHNRLYWYRQTLGQGPEFLTYFQNEAQLEKSRLLSDRFSAERPKGSFSTLEIQRTEQGDSAMYLCASTDRTDPEQYFGPGTRLTVT.

This clone came up a few times. The CDR3 end is not reached by the read, which stops 3 residues before it; the germline J gene fills it in. The rearrangement joins TRBV19 to TRBJ1-2; D unresolved. Germline V CDR1 and CDR2: LNHDA, SQIVND (reference sequence). The CDR3 extends over 11 amino acids. The CDR3 spells CASSMRQSYTF. The DNA read from the CDR3 is TGTGCCAGTAGTATGAGGCAGTCC. Supplemented by reference TRBV19 and TRBJ1-2, the full variable domain reads DGGITQSPKYLFRKEGQNVTLSCEQNLNHDAMYWYRQDPGQGLRLIYYSQIVNDFQKGDIAEGYSVSREKKESFPLTVTSAQKNPTAFYLCASSMRQSYTFGSGTRLTVV.

This clone was detected many times. The covered CDR3 bases are TGTGCCAGCGGCATTTCCTACGAG. It is translated as CASGISYE. From start to end, the CDR3 is CASGISYEQYF. This chain joins TRBV5-5 and TRBJ2-7; D call uncertain. The missing CDR3 end, 3 residues past where the read stops, is filled in from the germline J gene. This CDR3 is 11 amino acids long. The ends were cut back, 7 bases at V and 1 base at J, with 6 bases in the middle. Germline CDR1 SGHKS, CDR2 YYEKEE (reference sequence).

To note about this clone: The read ends 3 residues shy of where the CDR3 ends; the end is completed using the germline J gene. The chain is built from TRBV30 and TRBJ1-2, with D tentatively TRBD1 (6 bases). The V gene's germline CDR1 is GTSNPN and CDR2 SVGIG (reference sequence). The CDR3 has 13 residues. CDR3 in amino acids: CAWRVGGVWGYTF. The CDR3 DNA, read in part, is TGTGCCTGGAGGGTAGGGGGGGTGTGGGGC.